The 22 T cell receptor beta chains in this list originate from one sample, sequenced in a study of shared clonotypes between healthy human individuals. Only CD45RO-negative cells positively selected for CCR7 counted as naive CD8 cells, so terminally differentiated effector memory CD45RA+ cells were excluded. Sequencing used immunoSEQ multiplex PCR; TCRdb keeps in-frame clones, though not all of them. The sample includes roughly 1,800,000 clones, around 96% of them seen just once. The specimen was naive CD8+ T cells sorted from blood. The source is a man aged 18 to 30 in good health.

This chain joins TRBV6-5 and TRBJ2-7; D uncertain. The CDR3 runs 13 residues. Per germline, CDR1 MNHEY and CDR2 SVGAGI. The ends were cut back, 6 bases at V and 1 base at J, with 10 bases in the middle. The CDR3 protein is CASRASPSYEQYF. In DNA form, the CDR3 reads TGTGCCAGCAGGGCGTCCCCTTCCTACGAGCAGTACTTC.

This chain joins TRBV5-4 and TRBJ2-1; 8 bases agree with TRBD1. Germline trimming cut 4 bases from V and 9 bases from J; bases unmatched to any gene: 9. The CDR3 covers 14 residues. CDR1 SGHNT and CDR2 YYREEE come from the germline V gene (reference sequence). The CDR3 DNA reads TGTGCCAGCAGCGGGTGGCAGGGGGCTGGTGAGCAGTTCTTC. Its protein is CASSGWQGAGEQFF.

This clone was observed once. The chain links TRBV27 to TRBJ1-4, with D possibly matching TRBD1 (5 bases). The CDR3 has 16 amino acids. Trimming cost V 6 bases and J 3 bases, with 17 bases left between them. The germline CDR1 and CDR2 sequences are MNHEY and SMNVEV (reference sequence). Here the CDR3 reads CASSRWMGDPNEKLFF. CDR3 in DNA: TGTGCCAGCAGCCGGTGGATGGGGGATCCTAATGAAAAACTGTTTTTT. The whole variable domain, filled in from reference TRBV27 and TRBJ1-4, reads EAQVTQNPRYLITVTGKKLTVTCSQNMNHEYMSWYRQDPGLGLRQIYYSMNVEVTDKGDVPEGYKVSRKEKRNFPLILESPSPNQTSLYFCASSRWMGDPNEKLFFGSGTQLSVL.

The chain recombines TRBV27 with TRBJ2-7; D is possibly TRBD1 (6 bases). Looked up from germline, CDR1 is MNHEY and CDR2 is SMNVEV (reference sequence). The CDR3 covers 15 residues. Between the trimmed V and J ends, which lost 5 bases and 4 bases, there was a span of 18 bases. The CDR3 DNA is TGTGCCAGCAGTCTAGGACAGATAAATATTTACGAGCAGTACTTC. This translates into CASSLGQINIYEQYF.

The J gene is TRBJ1-1, the V gene TRBV30, with TRBD1 matching 8 bases. The germline V gene has CDR1 GTSNPN and CDR2 SVGIG (reference sequence). V lost 5 bases, J lost 0 bases, and 5 bases stayed unmatched. The CDR3 sequence is 14 residues long. CDR3 region: CAWGGQGMNTEAFF. The DNA of the CDR3 is TGTGCCTGGGGTGGACAGGGAATGAACACTGAAGCTTTCTTT.

The V call is TRBV28, the J call TRBJ2-3, with 9 bases aligning to TRBD2. The CDR3 has 14 amino acids. Germline-derived CDR1 and CDR2 are MDHEN and SYDVKM. The V gene end was trimmed by 5 bases and the J gene end by 6 bases; junction bases not matched to a gene: 6. CDR3 coding DNA: TGTGCCAGCAGTCAGCGGGGGGCGGCCGATACGCAGTATTTT. The encoded protein is CASSQRGAADTQYF.

This clone was seen only once. The rearrangement joins TRBV4-1 to TRBJ2-7; D unclear. Trimming took 0 bases from V and 6 from J, leaving 18 bases between them. Germline CDR1 is MGHRA and CDR2 is YSYEKL. This CDR3 comprises 16 residues. CDR3 in amino acids: CASSQDYKAKGSEQYF. The DNA of the CDR3 is TGCGCCAGCAGCCAAGACTACAAGGCGAAGGGCTCCGAGCAGTACTTC.

This clone was counted once. Other DNA sequences of this sample code for an identical CDR3. The gene calls are TRBV9 and TRBJ1-2, with unresolved D. The V end was cut by 3 bases, the J end by 3 bases, with 6 bases between. CDR1 SGDLS and CDR2 YYNGEE come from the germline V gene. The CDR3 has 12 amino acids. In DNA, the CDR3 is TGTGCCAGCAGCGGAGGGTACTATGGCTACACCTTC. Amino acid sequence: CASSGGYYGYTF.

The chain links TRBV20-1 to TRBJ2-7; no clear D gene. The germline V and J ends were trimmed by 3 bases and 3 bases, with 6 bases remaining between them. The CDR3 has 11 residues. Germline assignment: CDR1 DFQATT and CDR2 SNEGSKA (reference sequence). The CDR3 is CSARNGYEQYF. The CDR3 nucleotides read TGCAGTGCTAGGAACGGCTACGAGCAGTACTTC.

The CDR3 reads CASSDVDRNEQFF. CDR3 DNA sequence: TGTGCCAGCTCTGACGTGGATCGCAATGAGCAGTTCTTC. V is TRBV2 and J is TRBJ2-1; D call uncertain. CDR1 SNHLY and CDR2 FYNNEI come from the germline V gene. The CDR3 spans 13 residues. V was trimmed by 8 bases and J by 6 bases, leaving 14 bases between them.

The chain recombines TRBV5-4 with TRBJ2-3, with D perhaps given as TRBD1 or TRBD2 (5 bases each). Trimming took 6 bases from V and 8 from J, leaving 19 bases between them. Germline CDR1 is SGHNT and CDR2 is YYREEE (reference sequence). The CDR3 consists of 14 residues. CDR3 amino acids: CASNLGTGPGTQYF. The CDR3 coding sequence is TGTGCCAGCAATCTCGGGACCGGCCCCGGTACGCAGTATTTT.

This chain uses TRBV4-1 with TRBJ2-7; TRBD1 aligns across 7 bases. V dropped 2 bases and J dropped 7; count of bases not matched to a gene: 11. Germline loops: CDR1 MGHRA, CDR2 YSYEKL. The length of the CDR3 is 15 residues. CDR3 sequence reads: CASSQSSGQPFEQYF. The CDR3 bases are TGCGCCAGCAGCCAAAGCTCGGGACAGCCTTTTGAGCAGTACTTC.

Details on this clone: Mismatch with germline at one junction end may stem from a read error. J is TRBJ2-1 and V is TRBV19; no reliable D call. The CDR3 runs to 12 residues. The germline V gene has CDR1 LNHDA and CDR2 SQIVND (reference sequence). The DNA for the CDR3 is TGTGCCAGTAGTATCTGGAATAATGAGCGGTTCTTC. Its translation: CASSIWNNERFF.

The rearrangement uses TRBV11-2 and TRBJ2-3; D is possibly TRBD2 (6 bases). The V gene's germline CDR1 is SGHAT and CDR2 FQNNGV. Trimming pared 4 bases from V and 2 bases from J, leaving 13 bases between. This CDR3 spans 15 amino acids. The CDR3 protein is CASSSTADYTDTQYF. The CDR3 coding sequence is TGTGCCAGCAGCTCAACTGCGGACTACACAGATACGCAGTATTTT.

This clone was seen once. DNA for the CDR3: TGTGCCAGCAGCTTGGATTATGCCTCCTACAATGAGCAGTTCTTC. This codes for CASSLDYASYNEQFF. J is TRBJ2-1 and V is TRBV5-4; D is undetermined. The germline CDR1 and CDR2 sequences are SGHNT and YYREEE (reference sequence). V was clipped by 0 bases and J by 0 bases, with 7 bases between them. CDR3 length: 15 amino acids.

CDR3 amino acids: CASSVDGGHSNEQFF. In DNA, the CDR3 is TGTGCCAGCAGCGTAGACGGGGGGCATTCCAATGAGCAGTTCTTC. The chain recombines TRBV9 with TRBJ2-1; weak D call: TRBD2 (7 bases). The CDR3 runs to 15 residues. Trimming left V 0 bases short and J 6 bases short, with 13 bases between. Germline V gives CDR1 SGDLS, CDR2 YYNGEE.

The chain recombines TRBV25-1 with TRBJ2-2; D may be TRBD1 (6 bases). Germline CDR1 MGHDK, CDR2 SYGVNS. The V end lost 4 bases, the J end lost 7 bases, and 10 bases lay between the germline ends. The CDR3 sequence is 13 residues long. CDR3 sequence (DNA): TGTGCCAGCAGTGGATCAGGGGACGGGGAGCTGTTTTTT. It encodes CASSGSGDGELFF.

J is TRBJ1-5 and V is TRBV5-6; D call uncertain. This CDR3 contains 15 residues. Germline CDR1 reads SGHDT; CDR2 reads YYEEEE. Trimming left V 4 bases short and J 0 bases short, with 11 bases between. In DNA, the CDR3 is TGTGCCAGCAGCCTGCTGATTGATAGCAATCAGCCCCAGCATTTT. Translation gives CASSLLIDSNQPQHF.

The gene calls are TRBV6-6 and TRBJ2-7; D gene ambiguous. With 4 bases removed from V and 0 bases from J, the gap between germline ends came to 13 bases. Germline V gene sequence: CDR1 MNHNY, CDR2 SVGAGI (reference sequence). The CDR3 is 15 residues long. The CDR3 protein is CASSSTGQVSYEQYF. DNA of the CDR3: TGTGCCAGCAGTTCCACCGGGCAGGTCTCCTACGAGCAGTACTTC.

Points on this clone: The sample has other DNA sequences that encode this CDR3 too. DNA of the CDR3: TGTGCCAGCAGCTTAAGTGGGGATACGCAGTATTTT. The encoded protein is CASSLSGDTQYF. The chain links TRBV7-3 to TRBJ2-3; D is ambiguous. The germline V gene has CDR1 SGHTA and CDR2 FQGTGA. CDR3 length: 12 amino acids. Trimming took off 1 base at V and 6 bases at J, with 5 bases between the two ends.

CDR3 residues: CAWSVGQGAGQPQHF. The CDR3 nucleotides are TGTGCCTGGAGTGTGGGGCAGGGGGCAGGTCAGCCCCAGCATTTT. The chain carries TRBV30 and TRBJ1-5; 8 bases are a match to TRBD1. With V trimmed by 0 bases and J by 6 bases, 7 bases remained unmatched. The CDR3 runs to 15 residues. The germline gives CDR1 GTSNPN, CDR2 SVGIG (reference sequence).

On this clone itself: Other DNA sequences in this sample translate to the same CDR3. This rearrangement joins TRBV5-1 to TRBJ2-7; perhaps TRBD2 as D (6 bases). V lost 0 bases, J lost 2 bases, and 6 bases lay in between. The germline CDR1 and CDR2 sequences are SGHRS and YFSETQ. This CDR3 contains 13 residues. In nucleotides, the CDR3 is TGCGCCAGCAGCTTGGGCGGGACCTACGAGCAGTACTTC. Translation gives CASSLGGTYEQYF.